Presented here are 3 T cell receptor beta chains from one specimen sequenced in a study of blood T cell repertoires in COVID-19 (dated by TCRdb to 2018 to 2021). The library was generated by the immunoSEQ multiplex PCR assay. Held by TCRdb, this immuneACCESS table contains in-frame sequences only and omits some clones. Under half of the omission traces to an unresolved V gene where checked; the cause of the rest is unknown. This sample comprises 200,000 to 250,000 clones, more than 75% of them detected only once. Jointly, the top ten make up around 1.5% of the sample. Sequenced: peripheral blood. The receptors derive from a woman aged 55-69 years who had recovered from COVID-19.

The rearrangement joins TRBV9 to TRBJ2-7; possibly TRBD2 for D (5 bases). With 0 bases removed from V and 0 bases from J, the gap between germline ends came to 10 bases. From germline, CDR1 is SGDLS and CDR2 YYNGEE. This CDR3 is built from 15 residues. The CDR3 spells CASSVGGRGSYEQYF. The DNA of the CDR3 is TGTGCCAGCAGCGTAGGAGGACGGGGCTCCTACGAGCAGTACTTC.

The chain carries TRBV6-6 and TRBJ2-3; no definite D call. The CDR3 runs to 15 residues. V lost 2 bases and J lost 0, with 9 bases in between. Per the germline V gene, CDR1 is MNHNY and CDR2 is SVGAGI (reference sequence). The CDR3 DNA follows: TGTGCCAGCAGTTACAGAGATCTGAGCACAGATACGCAGTATTTT. Its protein product is CASSYRDLSTDTQYF.

The CDR3 spells CATLSGGFNNEQFF. The CDR3 DNA reads as TGTGCCACGCTTAGTGGGGGGTTCAACAATGAGCAGTTCTTC. The rearrangement uses TRBV5-4 and TRBJ2-1; D may be TRBD2 (6 bases). V shed 9 bases and J shed 5 bases, with 18 bases lying between them. Germline V gene lookup returns CDR1 SGHNT and CDR2 YYREEE (reference sequence). The CDR3 runs 14 residues.